Listed here are 24 T cell receptor beta chains from one sample, sequenced in a study of tumor-infiltrating lymphocytes in primary liver carcinoma. Using a constant-region primer together with ProtoScript II reverse transcriptase, TCR beta cDNA was made from 500 to 650 ng of total RNA. Three nested multiplex PCR rounds, a slightly modified ARM-PCR method, built the TCR beta libraries. TRBV1-TRBV30 forward primers paired with a C-beta reverse primer were used in the first two PCR rounds, which ran about 11 cycles each. TCRdb recomputed calls from the multiplex PCR reads with MiXCR, one row per CDR3 protein. The data show some 190,000 distinct CDR3 sequences, 50% to 75% seen once. Blood RNA came from unsorted whole blood; germline DNA was also extracted. The sequencing sample was made of peripheral blood. These receptors were taken from a man in his forties with primary liver carcinoma and hepatitis B virus infection.

A word on this clonotype: An end of the junction does not agree with germline; a read error may underlie this. The CDR3 is CASSIIGVTGELVF. The CDR3, as DNA: TGTGCCAGCAGTATAATAGGGGTCACCGGGGAGCTGGTTTTT. The V gene is TRBV11-2, the J gene TRBJ2-2; D could derive from TRBD1 or TRBD2 (5 bases each). The CDR3 contains 14 residues. Per the germline V gene, CDR1 is SGHAT and CDR2 is FQNNGV. The whole variable domain, remainder taken from reference TRBV11-2 and TRBJ2-2, is EAGVAQSPRYKIIEKRQSVAFWCNPISGHATLYWYQQILGQGPKLLIQFQNNGVVDDSQLPKDRFSAERLKGVDSTLKIQPAKLEDSAVYLCASSIIGVTGELVFGEGSRLTVL.

A remark on this clonotype: A read error is possible here, since a much larger clone lies one base away. V gene TRBV11-2 combines with J gene TRBJ2-2; no firm D call. The germline V gene has CDR1 SGHAT and CDR2 FQNNGV. The germline V and J ends were trimmed by 1 base and 4 bases, with 7 bases remaining between them. CDR3 length: 14 residues. The CDR3 reads CASSLALTTGELFF. The CDR3 DNA reads as TGTGCCAGCAGCTTAGCTCTCACCACCGGGGAGCTGTTTTTT.

In regard to this clonotype: The junction departs from germline at one end; a sequencing error may be responsible. This chain uses TRBV6-5 with TRBJ2-6; D may be TRBD1 (5 bases). Germline CDR1 reads MNHEY; CDR2 reads SVGAGI. This CDR3 is built from 15 residues. CDR3 sequence (DNA): TGTGCCAGCAGTCCTACCCACTCTGGGGCCAACATCCTGACTTTC. Its translation is CASSPTHSGANILTF.

A note on this clonotype: Being one base from a much bigger clone, this may be a read error. The genes are TRBV11-3 and TRBJ2-1; D is ambiguous. The CDR3 totals 15 residues. Germline V gene lookup returns CDR1 SGHNT and CDR2 YENEEA. The CDR3 reads CASSMSGLGLNEQLF. CDR3 in DNA: TGTGCCAGCAGCATGTCTGGTCTAGGGCTCAATGAGCAGCTCTTC.

DNA of the CDR3: TGTGCCTGGAGGGGGAGCGGAGCCTCCTGGGAGCAGTACTTC. It encodes CAWRGSGASWEQYF. The chain carries TRBV30 and TRBJ2-7; D possibly corresponds to TRBD2 (5 bases). V was clipped by 3 bases and J by 7 bases, with 19 bases between them. CDR1 and CDR2 (germline): GTSNPN, SVGIG (reference sequence). The CDR3 totals 14 residues. Filled out from reference TRBV30 and TRBJ2-7, the complete variable domain reads SQTIHQWPATLVQPVGSPLSLECTVEGTSNPNLYWYRQAAGRGLQLLFYSVGIGQISSEVPQNLSASRPQDRQFILSSKKLLLSDSGFYLCAWRGSGASWEQYFGPGTRLTVT.

V and J are TRBV4-2 and TRBJ2-1; unclear D gene. This CDR3 contains 15 residues. Germline V gives CDR1 LGHNA, CDR2 YNFKEQ. V was clipped by 3 bases and J by 0 bases, with 9 bases between them. The CDR3 DNA follows: TGTGCCAGCAGCCACGAGTTAGCCTCCTACAATGAGCAGTTCTTC. It encodes CASSHELASYNEQFF.

This clonotype was observed many times. The rearrangement links TRBV11-1 to TRBJ1-1; weak D call: TRBD1 (5 bases). The ends were cut back, 5 bases at V and 4 bases at J, with 11 bases in the middle. The germline CDR1 and CDR2 sequences are SGHAT and FQDESV (reference sequence). The CDR3 consists of 13 residues. The CDR3 reads CASSGAKGTEAFF. CDR3 bases: TGTGCCAGCAGCGGGGCTAAGGGCACTGAAGCTTTCTTT. Supplemented by reference TRBV11-1 and TRBJ1-1, the full variable domain reads EAEVAQSPRYKITEKSQAVAFWCDPISGHATLYWYRQILGQGPELLVQFQDESVVDDSQLPKDRFSAERLKGVDSTLKIQPAELGDSAMYLCASSGAKGTEAFFGQGTRLTVV.

A word on this clonotype: At one end the junction does not follow the germline gene, possibly because of a read error. The chain joins TRBV11-2 to TRBJ1-5; D gene unclear. The germline V gene encodes CDR1 SGHAT and CDR2 FQNNGV. The CDR3 extends over 13 amino acids. Here the CDR3 DNA reads TGTGCCAGCAGTTTCTTGGGAGATCATCCCCAGCATTTT. This gives the protein CASSFLGDHPQHF.

This clonotype was counted only a few times. The V and J genes are TRBV30 and TRBJ2-1; D remains unclear. The CDR3 runs to 15 residues. In germline, CDR1 is GTSNPN, CDR2 SVGIG (reference sequence). Trimming cost V 1 base and J 6 bases, with 16 bases left between them. CDR3 loop: CAWSGGGTGPNEQFF. As DNA, the CDR3 is TGTGCCTGGAGTGGAGGCGGAACTGGGCCCAATGAGCAGTTCTTC.

This clonotype appeared a single time. The V gene is TRBV6-5, the J gene TRBJ2-3; D ambiguous. Between the trimmed V and J ends, which lost 8 bases and 15 bases, there was a span of 24 bases. Germline CDR1 reads MNHEY; CDR2 reads SVGAGI. CDR3 length: 13 amino acids. The DNA of the CDR3 is TGTGCCAGCGGCCAGAGGTATCTGGATAAGCAATATTTT. Translated, it gives CASGQRYLDKQYF.

This clonotype was counted ten times or more. V is TRBV12-3 or TRBV12-4 and J is TRBJ2-3; 8 nucleotides line up with TRBD2. The CDR3 has 14 residues. J lost 5 bases, V lost 3 bases, and 4 bases had no gene match. Written as DNA, the CDR3 is TGTGCCAGCAGTTTTAACGGGAGGGAAGATACGCAGTATTTT. It is translated as CASSFNGREDTQYF.

Remarks on this clonotype: One end of the junction does not line up with germline, which may come from a read error. The chain links TRBV11-2 to TRBJ2-7, with a weak D call TRBD1 (6 bases). Near its end, the DNA agrees better with TRBJ2-1, so the J call may be wrong. Germline V gives CDR1 SGHAT, CDR2 FQNNGV. The CDR3 sequence is 13 residues long. In nucleotides, the CDR3 is TGTGCCTGCAGCTTAGCAGGGGTCTACGAGCAGTTCTTC. It yields the protein CACSLAGVYEQFF.

Regarding this clonotype: Being one base from a much bigger clone, this may be a read error. This rearrangement joins TRBV4-2 to TRBJ2-1; D is possibly TRBD2 (6 bases). Germline lookup yields CDR1 LGHNA and CDR2 YNFKEQ. The CDR3 is made up of 17 amino acids. CDR3 coding DNA: TGTACCAGCAGCCAAGATCGGCCGGGAGCGCTCTACAATGAGCAGTTCTTC. It yields the protein CTSSQDRPGALYNEQFF.

This clonotype occurred a few times. A read error may produce the germline difference seen at one junction end. The V call is TRBV5-1, the J call TRBJ2-1, with a tentative D call TRBD1 (5 bases). CDR1 SGHRS and CDR2 YFSETQ come from the germline V gene. The CDR3 has 14 residues. The chain's CDR3 is CASQTGSSYNEQSF. The DNA for the CDR3 is TGCGCCAGCCAAACAGGATCGTCCTACAATGAGCAGTCCTTC.

This chain connects TRBV6-1 to TRBJ2-7; no clear D gene. The CDR3 spans 15 residues. Germline lookup yields CDR1 MNHNS and CDR2 SASEGT. Between the trimmed V and J ends, which lost 4 bases and 2 bases, there was a span of 15 bases. CDR3 residues: CASSGLRRNPYEQYF. Written as DNA, the CDR3 is TGTGCCAGCAGTGGACTGAGGAGAAATCCCTACGAGCAGTACTTC.

This clonotype was seen ten or more times. The chain joins TRBV11-1 to TRBJ2-7, with 11 bases fitting TRBD1. Trimming took 3 bases from V and 4 from J; bases not matched to a gene: 2. CDR1 and CDR2 from the germline V gene are SGHAT and FQDESV (reference sequence). The CDR3 consists of 14 residues. The CDR3 region has the DNA TGTGCCAGCAGCTTGGGGACAGGGGGGTACGAGCAGTACTTC. This gives the protein CASSLGTGGYEQYF.

This clonotype appeared once. V and J are TRBV6-5 and TRBJ1-2; D is uncertain. This CDR3 comprises 14 residues. Trimming stripped 6 bases from V and 4 bases from J, with 15 bases between. Germline CDR1 is MNHEY and CDR2 is SVGAGI. The CDR3 spells CASSSSAEVYGYTF. In nucleotides, the CDR3 is TGTGCCAGCAGCTCCTCGGCGGAGGTCTATGGCTACACCTTC.

This clonotype was seen only a few times. This sequence joins TRBV6-5 and TRBJ2-2, with D hard to call. The V gene's germline CDR1 is MNHEY and CDR2 SVGAGI. The CDR3 runs 15 residues. Trimming stripped 4 bases from V and 1 base from J, with 10 bases between. CDR3 DNA: TGTGCCAGCAGTTTTTTAGCAGGGAACACCGGGGAGCTGTTTTTT. Amino acids: CASSFLAGNTGELFF.

A word on this clonotype: The CDR3 carries no conserved terminal phenylalanine or tryptophan, so it likely arises from a read error. The chain employs TRBV11-2 and TRBJ2-3; 11 nucleotides agree with TRBD1. Germline CDR1 is SGHAT and CDR2 is FQNNGV. The CDR3 sequence is 14 residues long. V was clipped by 5 bases and J by 7 bases; unmatched bases: 5. In nucleotides, the CDR3 is TGTGCCAGCAGCATCGGACAGGGGGCGTATACGCAGTATATT. Translation gives CASSIGQGAYTQYI.

The chain joins TRBV29-1 to TRBJ2-1; 9 nucleotides line up with TRBD2. The V and J ends lost 3 bases and 13 bases, in that order; junction bases with no gene match: 7. The length of the CDR3 is 12 residues. Germline CDR1 reads SQVTM; CDR2 reads ANQGSEA. The chain's CDR3 is CSVEGGREGQFF. The CDR3 bases are TGCAGCGTTGAGGGGGGGCGGGAGGGCCAGTTCTTC.

The chain combines TRBV5-5 with TRBJ1-1; D not certain. This CDR3 contains 14 residues. CDR1 and CDR2 from the germline V gene are SGHKS and YYEKEE (reference sequence). Trimming pared 4 bases from V and 0 bases from J, leaving 10 bases between. The CDR3 DNA follows: TGTGCCAGCAGCCCAGGACCCGTGAACACTGAAGCTTTCTTT. Its translation is CASSPGPVNTEAFF.

This clonotype was recorded at least ten times. The genes are TRBV11-2 and TRBJ2-1; 10 bases map to TRBD1. CDR1 and CDR2 (germline): SGHAT, FQNNGV. Trimming removed 5 bases from V and 4 bases from J; junction bases left unmatched: 8. The CDR3 sequence is 16 residues long. The CDR3 coding sequence is TGTGCCAGCAGCCCCTCGACAGGGGGCTTTTACAATGAGCAGTTCTTC. Translation gives CASSPSTGGFYNEQFF.

To note about this clonotype: One junction end disagrees with the germline gene, perhaps due to a read error. The chain joins TRBV11-3 to TRBJ2-2; unclear D gene. Germline CDR1 reads SGHNT; CDR2 reads YENEEA. The CDR3 is made up of 12 amino acids. As DNA, the CDR3 is TGTTCCAGTAGCCTCCCCGCCGGGGAGCTGTTTTTT. Translated, it gives CSSSLPAGELFF.

As for this clonotype: Possible read error: a much larger clone is one base away. This CDR3 reads CDSSSLAASTDTQYF. The CDR3 DNA follows: TGTGACAGCAGCTCACTAGCCGCCAGCACAGATACGCAGTATTTT. This chain connects TRBV11-2 to TRBJ2-3, with D tentatively TRBD2 (6 bases). The CDR3 has 15 amino acids. Germline CDR1 is SGHAT and CDR2 is FQNNGV.